This record looks at one TCR beta chain sequence and its context. This sample is part of a study of blood T cell repertoires in COVID-19. Study-wide background: The United States, Italy and Spain were the sources of the acute and convalescent COVID-19 samples. In each case, the material was cDNA or gDNA derived from T cells, B-cell-depleted T cells, or PBMCs.

In the original processing: It was from reference gene primer amplification that nucleated cell counts were estimated. TCRdb's table, derived via immunoSEQ multiplex PCR, lists solely in-frame clones and lacks some. D and trimming were read from the DNA, whereas the V and J calls and clone size are those reported in that table. This table holds fewer than 150,000 clones, around 87% found once. Per germline, CDR1 SGHNT and CDR2 YENEEA. The CDR3 totals 11 residues. V gave up 4 bases and J gave up 7 bases, with 5 bases separating them. The chain is built from TRBV11-3 and TRBJ2-1, with no clear D. The source is a woman aged 50 to 60 who had recovered from COVID-19. Sequencing input: peripheral blood. The CDR3 nucleotides read TGTGCCAGCAGCTCTAGAAATGAGCAGTTCTTC. It specifies CASSSRNEQFF.